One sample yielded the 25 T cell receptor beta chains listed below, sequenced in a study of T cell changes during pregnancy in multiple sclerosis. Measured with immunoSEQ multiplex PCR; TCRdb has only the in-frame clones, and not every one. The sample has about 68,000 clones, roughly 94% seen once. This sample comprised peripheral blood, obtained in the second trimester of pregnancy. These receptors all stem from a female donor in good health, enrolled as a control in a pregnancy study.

CDR3 bases: TGTGCCAGCAGCTATGCAATCGGGGGGCAGAGCAATCAGCCCCAGCATTTT. Protein sequence: CASSYAIGGQSNQPQHF. This rearrangement joins TRBV7-2 to TRBJ1-5, with D possibly TRBD1 on 6 matching bases. CDR1 is SGHTA, CDR2 FQGNSA, per germline. The CDR3 spans 17 residues. Trimming shortened V by 4 bases and J by 1 base, and 17 bases separated the two germline ends.

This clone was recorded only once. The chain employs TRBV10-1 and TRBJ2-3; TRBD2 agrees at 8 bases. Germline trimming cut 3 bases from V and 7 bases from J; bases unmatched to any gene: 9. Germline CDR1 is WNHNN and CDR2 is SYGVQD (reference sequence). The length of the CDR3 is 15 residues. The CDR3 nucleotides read TGCGCCAGCAGTGACGGAAGCGGGAGTGGGAATACGCAGTATTTT. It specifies CASSDGSGSGNTQYF.

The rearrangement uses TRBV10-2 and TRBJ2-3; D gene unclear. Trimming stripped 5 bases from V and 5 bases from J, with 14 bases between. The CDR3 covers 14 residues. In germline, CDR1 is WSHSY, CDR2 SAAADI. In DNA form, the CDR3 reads TGCGCCAGCAGTACGCTCGGGTATGGAGATACGCAGTATTTT. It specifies CASSTLGYGDTQYF.

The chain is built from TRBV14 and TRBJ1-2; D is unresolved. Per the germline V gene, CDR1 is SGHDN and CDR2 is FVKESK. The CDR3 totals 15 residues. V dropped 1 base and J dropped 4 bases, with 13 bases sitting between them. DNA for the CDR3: TGTGCCAGCAGCCAAGGGAGCGGGGTCACCTATGGCTACACCTTC. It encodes CASSQGSGVTYGYTF.

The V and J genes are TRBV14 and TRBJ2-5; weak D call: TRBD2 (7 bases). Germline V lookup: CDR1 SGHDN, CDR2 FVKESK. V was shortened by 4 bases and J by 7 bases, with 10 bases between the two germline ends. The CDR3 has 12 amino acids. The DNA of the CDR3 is TGTGCCAGCAGCCGAAGGGGGGGGACCCAGTACTTC. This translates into CASSRRGGTQYF.

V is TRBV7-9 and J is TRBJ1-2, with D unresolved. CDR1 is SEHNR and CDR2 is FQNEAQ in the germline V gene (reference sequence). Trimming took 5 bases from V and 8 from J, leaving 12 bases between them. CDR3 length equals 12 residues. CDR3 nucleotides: TGTGCCAGCAGCCGAACCGGGTTGGGCTACACCTTC. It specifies CASSRTGLGYTF.

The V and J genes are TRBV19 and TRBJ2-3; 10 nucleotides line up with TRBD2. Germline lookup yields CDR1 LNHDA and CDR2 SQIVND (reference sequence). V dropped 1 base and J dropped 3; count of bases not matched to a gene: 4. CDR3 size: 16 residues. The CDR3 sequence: CASSIASSGGTDTQYF. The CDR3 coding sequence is TGTGCCAGTAGTATAGCGTCTAGCGGGGGAACAGATACGCAGTATTTT.

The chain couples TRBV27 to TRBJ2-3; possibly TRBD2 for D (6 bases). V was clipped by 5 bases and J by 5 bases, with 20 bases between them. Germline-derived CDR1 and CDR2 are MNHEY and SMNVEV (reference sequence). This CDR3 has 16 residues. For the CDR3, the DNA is TGTGCCAGCAGTCCTCGACTAGAAGAGGTCGGAGATACGCAGTATTTT. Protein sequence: CASSPRLEEVGDTQYF.

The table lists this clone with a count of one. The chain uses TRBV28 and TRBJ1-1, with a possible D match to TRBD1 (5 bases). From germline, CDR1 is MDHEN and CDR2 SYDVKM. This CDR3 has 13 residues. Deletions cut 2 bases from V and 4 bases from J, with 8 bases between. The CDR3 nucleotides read TGTGCCAGCAGTTTACAGGGCGCCACTGAAGCTTTCTTT. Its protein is CASSLQGATEAFF. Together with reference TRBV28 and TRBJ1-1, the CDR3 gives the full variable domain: DVKVTQSSRYLVKRTGEKVFLECVQDMDHENMFWYRQDPGLGLRLIYFSYDVKMKEKGDIPEGYSVSREKKERFSLILESASTNQTSMYLCASSLQGATEAFFGQGTRLTVV.

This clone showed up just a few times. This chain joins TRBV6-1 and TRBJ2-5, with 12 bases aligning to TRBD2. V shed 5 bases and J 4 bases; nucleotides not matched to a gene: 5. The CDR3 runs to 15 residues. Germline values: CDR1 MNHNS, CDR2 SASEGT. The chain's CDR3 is CASSLLAGGAETQYF. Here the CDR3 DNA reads TGTGCCAGCAGTCTTCTAGCGGGAGGGGCAGAGACCCAGTACTTC.

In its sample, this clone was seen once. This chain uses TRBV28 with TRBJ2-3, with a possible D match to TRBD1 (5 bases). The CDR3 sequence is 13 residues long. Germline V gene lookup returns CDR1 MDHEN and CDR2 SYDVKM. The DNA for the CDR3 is TGTGCTACTCGACAGCTCCCCACAGATACGCAGTATTTT. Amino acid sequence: CATRQLPTDTQYF.

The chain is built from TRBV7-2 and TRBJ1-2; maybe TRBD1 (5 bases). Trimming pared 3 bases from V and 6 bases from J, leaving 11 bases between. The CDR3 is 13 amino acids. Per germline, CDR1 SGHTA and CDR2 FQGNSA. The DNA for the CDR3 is TGTGCCAGCAGCTTGTTCGGGGGGGATGGCTACACCTTC. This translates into CASSLFGGDGYTF.

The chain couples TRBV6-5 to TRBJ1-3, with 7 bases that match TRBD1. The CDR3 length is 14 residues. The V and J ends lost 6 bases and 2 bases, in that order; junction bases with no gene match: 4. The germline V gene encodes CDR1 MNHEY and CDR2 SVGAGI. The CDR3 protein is CASRTGNTGNTIYF. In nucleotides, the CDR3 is TGTGCCAGCAGGACAGGGAATACTGGAAACACCATATATTTT.

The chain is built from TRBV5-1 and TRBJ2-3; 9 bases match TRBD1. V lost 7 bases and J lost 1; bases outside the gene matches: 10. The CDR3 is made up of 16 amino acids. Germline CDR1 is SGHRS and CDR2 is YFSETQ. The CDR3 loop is CASSAARQGGTDTQYF. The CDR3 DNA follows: TGCGCCAGCTCGGCGGCAAGACAGGGGGGCACAGATACGCAGTATTTT. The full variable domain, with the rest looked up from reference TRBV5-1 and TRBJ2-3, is KAGVTQTPRYLIKTRGQQVTLSCSPISGHRSVSWYQQTPGQGLQFLFEYFSETQRNKGNFPGRFSGRQFSNSRSEMNVSTLELGDSALYLCASSAARQGGTDTQYFGPGTRLTVL.

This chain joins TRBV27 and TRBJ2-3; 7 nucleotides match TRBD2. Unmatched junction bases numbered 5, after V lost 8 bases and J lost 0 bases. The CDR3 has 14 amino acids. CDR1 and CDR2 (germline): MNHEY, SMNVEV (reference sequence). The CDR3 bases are TGTGCCAGCTCGAGCGGGGCTAGCACAGATACGCAGTATTTT. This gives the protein CASSSGASTDTQYF.

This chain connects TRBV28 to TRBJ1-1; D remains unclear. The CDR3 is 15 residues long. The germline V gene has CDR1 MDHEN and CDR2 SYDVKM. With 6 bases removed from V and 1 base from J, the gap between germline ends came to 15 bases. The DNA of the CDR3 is TGTGCCAGCAGAGACTACGGGAGCGCGAACACTGAAGCTTTCTTT. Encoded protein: CASRDYGSANTEAFF.

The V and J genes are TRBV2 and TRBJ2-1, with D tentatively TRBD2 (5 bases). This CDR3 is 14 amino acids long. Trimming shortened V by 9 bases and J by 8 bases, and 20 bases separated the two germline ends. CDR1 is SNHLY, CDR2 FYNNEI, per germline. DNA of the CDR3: TGTGCCAGTAACACAATGGCGCTAGCCGATGAGCAGTTCTTC. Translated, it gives CASNTMALADEQFF.

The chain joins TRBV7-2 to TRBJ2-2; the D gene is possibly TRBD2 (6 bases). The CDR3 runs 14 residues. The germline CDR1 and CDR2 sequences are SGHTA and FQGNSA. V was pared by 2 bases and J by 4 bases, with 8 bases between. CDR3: CASSLNGGTGELFF. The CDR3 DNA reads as TGTGCCAGCAGCTTAAACGGGGGCACCGGGGAGCTGTTTTTT.

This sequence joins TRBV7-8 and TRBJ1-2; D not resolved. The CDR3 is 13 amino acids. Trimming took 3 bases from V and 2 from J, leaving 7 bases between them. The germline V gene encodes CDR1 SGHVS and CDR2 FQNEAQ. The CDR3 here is CASSLGQNYGYTF. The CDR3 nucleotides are TGTGCCAGCAGCTTGGGCCAAAACTATGGCTACACCTTC.

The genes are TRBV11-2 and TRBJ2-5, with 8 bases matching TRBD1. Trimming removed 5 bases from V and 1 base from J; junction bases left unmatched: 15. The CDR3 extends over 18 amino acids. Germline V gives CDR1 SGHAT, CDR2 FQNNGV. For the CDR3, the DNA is TGTGCCAGCAGCACCTTTAGAGGGGACAGGAAAAGCCAAGAGACCCAGTACTTC. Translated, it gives CASSTFRGDRKSQETQYF.

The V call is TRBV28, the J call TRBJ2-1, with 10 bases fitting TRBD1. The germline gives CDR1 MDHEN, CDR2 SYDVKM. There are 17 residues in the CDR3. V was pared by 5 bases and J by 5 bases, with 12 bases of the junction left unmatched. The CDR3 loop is CASSTGQGYGTHNEQFF. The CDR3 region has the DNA TGTGCCAGCAGTACGGGACAGGGGTACGGTACACACAATGAGCAGTTCTTC.

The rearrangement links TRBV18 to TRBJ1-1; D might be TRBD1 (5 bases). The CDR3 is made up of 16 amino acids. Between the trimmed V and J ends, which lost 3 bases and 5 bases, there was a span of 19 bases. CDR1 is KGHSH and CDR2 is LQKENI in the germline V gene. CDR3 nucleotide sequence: TGTGCCAGCTCACCCGCCGGGGGGGGTGGACGTACTGAAGCTTTCTTT. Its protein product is CASSPAGGGGRTEAFF.

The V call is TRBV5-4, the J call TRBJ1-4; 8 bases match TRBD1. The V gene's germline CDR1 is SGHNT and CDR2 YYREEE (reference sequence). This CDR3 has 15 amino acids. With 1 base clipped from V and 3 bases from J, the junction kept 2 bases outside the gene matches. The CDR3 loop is CASSLTGGPNEKLFF. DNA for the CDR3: TGTGCCAGCAGCTTGACAGGGGGTCCTAATGAAAAACTGTTTTTT.

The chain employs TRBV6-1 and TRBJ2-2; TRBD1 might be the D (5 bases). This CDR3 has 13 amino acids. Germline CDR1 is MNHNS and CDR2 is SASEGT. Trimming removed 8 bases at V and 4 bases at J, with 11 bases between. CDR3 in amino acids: CASGQGGTGELFF. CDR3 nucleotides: TGTGCCAGCGGTCAGGGTGGCACCGGGGAGCTGTTTTTT.

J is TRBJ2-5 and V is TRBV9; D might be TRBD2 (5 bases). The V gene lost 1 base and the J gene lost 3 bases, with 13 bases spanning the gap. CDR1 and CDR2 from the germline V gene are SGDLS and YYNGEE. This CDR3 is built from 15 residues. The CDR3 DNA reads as TGTGCCAGCAGCGTATCCCCGGCCGGGGAAGAGACCCAGTACTTC. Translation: CASSVSPAGEETQYF.